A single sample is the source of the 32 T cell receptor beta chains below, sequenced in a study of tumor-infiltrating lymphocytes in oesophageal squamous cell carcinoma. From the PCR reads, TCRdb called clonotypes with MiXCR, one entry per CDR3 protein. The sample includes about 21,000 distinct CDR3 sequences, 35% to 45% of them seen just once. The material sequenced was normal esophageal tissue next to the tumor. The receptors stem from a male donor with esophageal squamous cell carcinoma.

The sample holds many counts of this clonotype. The CDR3 spells CASRAEGQGEQYF. The CDR3 DNA reads as TGTGCCAGCAGGGCGGAGGGGCAAGGCGAGCAGTACTTC. The V and J genes are TRBV12-3 or TRBV12-4 and TRBJ2-7; possibly TRBD2 for D (6 bases). There are 13 residues in the CDR3. Trimming stripped 6 bases from V and 6 bases from J, with 15 bases between.

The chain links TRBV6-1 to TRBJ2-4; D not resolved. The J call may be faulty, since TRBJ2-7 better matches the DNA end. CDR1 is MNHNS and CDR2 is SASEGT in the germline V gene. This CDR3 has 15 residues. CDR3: CASSVLLSDAYEQYF. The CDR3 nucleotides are TGTGCCAGCAGTGTCCTACTATCGGATGCCTACGAGCAGTACTTC.

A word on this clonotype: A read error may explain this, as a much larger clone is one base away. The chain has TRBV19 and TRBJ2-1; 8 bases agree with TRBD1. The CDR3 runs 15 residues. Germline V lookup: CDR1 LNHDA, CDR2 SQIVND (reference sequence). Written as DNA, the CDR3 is TGTACCAGTAGTATGACCAGGGGGCCTAACAATGAGCAGTTCTTC. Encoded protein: CTSSMTRGPNNEQFF.

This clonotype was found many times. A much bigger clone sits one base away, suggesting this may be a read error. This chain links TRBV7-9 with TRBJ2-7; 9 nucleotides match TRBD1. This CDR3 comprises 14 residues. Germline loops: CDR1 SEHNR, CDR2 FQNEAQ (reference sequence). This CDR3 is CASSQGGTGRERYF. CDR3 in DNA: TGTGCCAGCAGCCAAGGGGGGACAGGGCGAGAGCGGTACTTC. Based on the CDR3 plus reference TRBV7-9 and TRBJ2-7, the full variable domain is DTGVSQNPRHKITKRGQNVTFRCDPISEHNRLYWYRQTLGQGPEFLTYFQNEAQLEKSRLLSDRFSAERPKGSFSTLEIQRTEQGDSAMYLCASSQGGTGRERYFGPGTRLTVT.

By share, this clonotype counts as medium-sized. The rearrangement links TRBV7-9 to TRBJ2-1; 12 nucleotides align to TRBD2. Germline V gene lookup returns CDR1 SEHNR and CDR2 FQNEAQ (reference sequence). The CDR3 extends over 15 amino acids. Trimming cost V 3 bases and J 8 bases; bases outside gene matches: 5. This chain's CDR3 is CASSLTSGSGDEQFF. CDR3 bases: TGTGCCAGCAGCTTGACTAGCGGGAGTGGCGATGAGCAGTTCTTC.

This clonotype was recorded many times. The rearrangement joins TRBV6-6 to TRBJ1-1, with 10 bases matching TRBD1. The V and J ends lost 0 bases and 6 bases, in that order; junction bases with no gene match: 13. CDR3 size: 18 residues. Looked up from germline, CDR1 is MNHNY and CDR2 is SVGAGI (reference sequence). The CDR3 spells CASSYSGQGGGGNPEAFF. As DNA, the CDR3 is TGTGCCAGCAGTTACTCAGGACAGGGGGGGGGTGGTAACCCTGAAGCTTTCTTT.

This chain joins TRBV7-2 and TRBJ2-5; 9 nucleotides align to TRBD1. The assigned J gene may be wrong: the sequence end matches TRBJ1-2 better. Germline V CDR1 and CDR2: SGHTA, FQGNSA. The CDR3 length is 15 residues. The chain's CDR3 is CASSLGTGGIYGYTF. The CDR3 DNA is TGTGCCAGCAGCTTAGGAACAGGGGGCATCTATGGCTACACCTTC.

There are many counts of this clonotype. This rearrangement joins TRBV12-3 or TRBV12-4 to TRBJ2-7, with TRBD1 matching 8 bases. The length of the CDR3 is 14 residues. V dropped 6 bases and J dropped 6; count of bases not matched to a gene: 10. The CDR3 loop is CASRAWDRPAEQYF. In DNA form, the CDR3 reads TGTGCCAGCAGGGCGTGGGACAGGCCTGCCGAGCAGTACTTC.

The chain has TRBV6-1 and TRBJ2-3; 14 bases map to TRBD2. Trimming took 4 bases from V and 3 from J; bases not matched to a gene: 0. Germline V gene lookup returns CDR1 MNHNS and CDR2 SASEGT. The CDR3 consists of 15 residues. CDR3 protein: CASSGTSGRTDTQYF. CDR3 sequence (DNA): TGTGCCAGCAGTGGGACTAGCGGGAGGACAGATACGCAGTATTTT.

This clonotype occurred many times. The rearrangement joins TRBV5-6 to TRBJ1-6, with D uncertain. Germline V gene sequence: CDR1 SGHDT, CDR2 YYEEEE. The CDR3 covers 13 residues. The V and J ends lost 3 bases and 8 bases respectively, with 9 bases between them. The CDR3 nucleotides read TGTGCCAGCAGCTCGGCTCTGGATTCACCCCTCCACTTT. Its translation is CASSSALDSPLHF.

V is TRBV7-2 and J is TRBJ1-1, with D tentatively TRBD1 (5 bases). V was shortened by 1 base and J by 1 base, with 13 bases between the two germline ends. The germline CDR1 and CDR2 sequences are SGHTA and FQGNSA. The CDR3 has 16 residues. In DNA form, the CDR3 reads TGTGCCAGCAGCTTAGGGGGGTCAGGGAAGAACACTGAAGCTTTCTTT. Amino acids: CASSLGGSGKNTEAFF.

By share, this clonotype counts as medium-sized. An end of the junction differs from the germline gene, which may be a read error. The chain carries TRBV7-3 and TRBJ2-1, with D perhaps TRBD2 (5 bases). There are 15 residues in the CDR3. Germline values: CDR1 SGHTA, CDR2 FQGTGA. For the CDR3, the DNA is TGTGCCAGCAGCTCAAGCAAGCCCCCGATCGGGAAGATGGTCTTC. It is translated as CASSSSKPPIGKMVF.

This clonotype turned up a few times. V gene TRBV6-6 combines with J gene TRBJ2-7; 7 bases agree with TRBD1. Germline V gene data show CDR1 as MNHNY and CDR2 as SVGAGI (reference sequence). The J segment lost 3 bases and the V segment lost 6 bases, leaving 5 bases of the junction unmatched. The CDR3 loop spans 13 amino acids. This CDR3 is CASRRDSIYEQYF. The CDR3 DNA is TGTGCCAGCAGACGGGACAGTATCTACGAGCAGTACTTC.

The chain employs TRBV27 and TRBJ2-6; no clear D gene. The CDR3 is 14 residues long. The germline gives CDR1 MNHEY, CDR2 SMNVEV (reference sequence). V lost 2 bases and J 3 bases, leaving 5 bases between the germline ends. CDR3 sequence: CASSLSVGANVLTF. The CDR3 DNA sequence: TGTGCCAGCAGTTTAAGCGTTGGGGCCAACGTCCTGACTTTC.

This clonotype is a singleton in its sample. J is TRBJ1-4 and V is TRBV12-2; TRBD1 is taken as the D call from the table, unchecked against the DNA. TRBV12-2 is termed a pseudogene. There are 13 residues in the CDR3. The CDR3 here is CASRRPNRGKLFF. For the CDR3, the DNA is TGTGCAAGTCGCCGCCCCAACCGTGGAAAACTGTTTTTT.

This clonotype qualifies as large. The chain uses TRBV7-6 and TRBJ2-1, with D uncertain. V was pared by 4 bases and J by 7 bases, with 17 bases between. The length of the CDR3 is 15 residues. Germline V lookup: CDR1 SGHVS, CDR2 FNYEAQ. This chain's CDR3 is CASSSWSSLGNEQFF. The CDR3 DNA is TGTGCCAGCAGCTCGTGGAGTAGTCTCGGGAATGAGCAGTTCTTC.

The CDR3 DNA follows: TGTGCCAGCAGTAGACAGGGGTATCAGGGCGAGCAGTACTTC. Its translation: CASSRQGYQGEQYF. The rearrangement links TRBV2 to TRBJ2-1, with 8 bases matching TRBD1. Gene TRBJ2-7 matches the end of the DNA better, so the J call may be wrong. Germline V CDR1 and CDR2: SNHLY, FYNNEI. CDR3 length: 14 residues.

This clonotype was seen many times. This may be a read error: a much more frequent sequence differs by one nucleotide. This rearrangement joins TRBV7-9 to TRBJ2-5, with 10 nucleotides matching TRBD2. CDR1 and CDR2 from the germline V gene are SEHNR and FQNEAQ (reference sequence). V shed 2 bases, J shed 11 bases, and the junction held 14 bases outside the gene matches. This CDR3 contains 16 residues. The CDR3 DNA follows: TGTGCCAGCAGCTTAACGGGGAGCGGGAGGGGGGATGAGCAGTACTTC. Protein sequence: CASSLTGSGRGDEQYF.

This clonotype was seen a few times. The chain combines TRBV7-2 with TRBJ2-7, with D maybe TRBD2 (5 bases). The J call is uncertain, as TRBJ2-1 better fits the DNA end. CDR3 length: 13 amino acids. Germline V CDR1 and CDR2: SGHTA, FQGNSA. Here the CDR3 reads CASSSKGGHEQFF. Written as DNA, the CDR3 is TGTGCCAGCAGCTCCAAGGGCGGGCATGAGCAGTTCTTC.

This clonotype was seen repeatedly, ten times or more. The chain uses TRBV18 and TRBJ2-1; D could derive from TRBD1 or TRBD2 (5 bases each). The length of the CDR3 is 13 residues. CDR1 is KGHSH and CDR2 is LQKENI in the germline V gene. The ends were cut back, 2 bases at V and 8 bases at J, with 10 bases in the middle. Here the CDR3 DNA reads TGTGCCAGCTCACCAATGAGGGGCCATGAGCAGTTCTTC. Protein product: CASSPMRGHEQFF.

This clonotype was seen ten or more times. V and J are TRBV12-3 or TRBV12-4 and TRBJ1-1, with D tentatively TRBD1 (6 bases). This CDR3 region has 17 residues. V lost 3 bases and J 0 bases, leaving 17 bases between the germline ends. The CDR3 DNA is TGTGCCAGCAGTTTCCGGGGGGGGGGCGGGGTGAACACTGAAGCTTTCTTT. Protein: CASSFRGGGGVNTEAFF.

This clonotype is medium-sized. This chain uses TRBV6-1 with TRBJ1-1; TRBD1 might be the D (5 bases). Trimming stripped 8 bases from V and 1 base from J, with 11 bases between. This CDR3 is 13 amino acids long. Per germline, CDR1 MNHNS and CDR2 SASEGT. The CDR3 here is CASVRQGNTEAFF. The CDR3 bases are TGTGCCAGCGTGAGGCAGGGGAACACTGAAGCTTTCTTT.

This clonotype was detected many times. The CDR3 here is CAISQVSTNEKLFF. CDR3 nucleotides: TGTGCCATCAGCCAAGTATCAACTAATGAAAAACTGTTTTTT. V gene TRBV10-3 combines with J gene TRBJ1-4; D is unclear. Trimming removed 6 bases from V and 0 bases from J, with 8 bases in between. From germline, CDR1 is ENHRY and CDR2 SYGVKD. The CDR3 covers 14 residues.

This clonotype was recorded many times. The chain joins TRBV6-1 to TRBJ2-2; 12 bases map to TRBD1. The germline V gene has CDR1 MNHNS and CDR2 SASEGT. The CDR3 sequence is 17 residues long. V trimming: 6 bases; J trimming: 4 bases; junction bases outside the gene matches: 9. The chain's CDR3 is CASSPVGTGGGTGELFF. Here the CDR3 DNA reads TGTGCCAGCAGCCCCGTCGGGACAGGGGGCGGCACCGGGGAGCTGTTTTTT.

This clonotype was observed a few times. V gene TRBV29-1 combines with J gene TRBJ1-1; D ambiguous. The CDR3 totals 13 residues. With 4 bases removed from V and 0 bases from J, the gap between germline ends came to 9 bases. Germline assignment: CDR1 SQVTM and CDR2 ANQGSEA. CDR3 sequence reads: CSVGRELNTEAFF. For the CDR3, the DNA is TGCAGCGTTGGGAGGGAGTTGAACACTGAAGCTTTCTTT.

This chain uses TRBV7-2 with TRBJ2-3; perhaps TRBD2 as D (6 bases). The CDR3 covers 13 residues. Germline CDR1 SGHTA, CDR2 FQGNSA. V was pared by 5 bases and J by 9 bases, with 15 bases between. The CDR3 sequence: CASSPGRDLTQYF. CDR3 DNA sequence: TGTGCCAGCAGCCCCGGGCGGGACCTAACGCAGTATTTT. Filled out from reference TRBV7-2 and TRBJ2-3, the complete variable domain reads GAGVSQSPSNKVTEKGKDVELRCDPISGHTALYWYRQSLGQGLEFLIYFQGNSAPDKSGLPSDRFSAERTGGSVSTLTIQRTQQEDSAVYLCASSPGRDLTQYFGPGTRLTVL.

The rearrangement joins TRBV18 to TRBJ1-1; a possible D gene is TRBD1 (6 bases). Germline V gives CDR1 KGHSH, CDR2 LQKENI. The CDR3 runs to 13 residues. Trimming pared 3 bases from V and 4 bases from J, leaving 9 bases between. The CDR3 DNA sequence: TGTGCCAGCTCACCTACAGGGTTCACTGAAGCTTTCTTT. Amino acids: CASSPTGFTEAFF. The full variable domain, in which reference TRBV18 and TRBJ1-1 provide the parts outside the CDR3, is NAGVMQNPRHLVRRRGQEARLRCSPMKGHSHVYWYRQLPEEGLKFMVYLQKENIIDESGMPKERFSAEFPKEGPSILRIQQVVRGDSAAYFCASSPTGFTEAFFGQGTRLTVV.

The CDR3, as DNA: TGTGCCAGCAGCTCAGGGGGTGGCAGCGCAGGGTCCCACGAGCAGTACTTC. Residues: CASSSGGGSAGSHEQYF. The J gene is TRBJ2-7, the V gene TRBV7-1; weak D call: TRBD1 (5 bases). TRBV7-1 is an ORF; its function is uncertain. CDR3 length: 17 residues. V was cut by 1 base and J by 5 bases, with 21 bases left in between.

In nucleotides, the CDR3 is TGTGCCAGCAGCTTAGCTAGCGGGGTATACAATGAGCAGTTCTTC. Its protein product is CASSLASGVYNEQFF. The rearrangement links TRBV7-2 to TRBJ2-7; TRBD2 agrees at 8 bases. The better agreement between TRBJ2-1 and the DNA end casts doubt on the J call. The CDR3 covers 15 residues. Germline V gene lookup returns CDR1 SGHTA and CDR2 FQGNSA.

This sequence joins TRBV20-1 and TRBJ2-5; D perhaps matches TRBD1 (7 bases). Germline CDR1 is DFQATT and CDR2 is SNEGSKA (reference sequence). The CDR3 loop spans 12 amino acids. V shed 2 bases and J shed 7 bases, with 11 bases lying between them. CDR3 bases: TGCAGTGCTAGACCAGGGGGGAGGACCCAGTACTTC. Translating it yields CSARPGGRTQYF.

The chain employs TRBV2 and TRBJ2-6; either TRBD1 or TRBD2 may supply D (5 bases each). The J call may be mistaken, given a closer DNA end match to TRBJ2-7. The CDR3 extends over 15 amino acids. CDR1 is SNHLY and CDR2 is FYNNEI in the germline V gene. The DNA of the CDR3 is TGTGCCAGCTTCGAGGGGTGGCCAGGGCCCTACGAGCAGTACTTC. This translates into CASFEGWPGPYEQYF.

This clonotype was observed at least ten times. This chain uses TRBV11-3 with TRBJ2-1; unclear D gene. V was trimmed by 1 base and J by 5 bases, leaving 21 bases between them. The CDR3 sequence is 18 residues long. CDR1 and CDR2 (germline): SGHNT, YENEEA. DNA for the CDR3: TGTGCCAGCAGCTTAGGGTGGGCGCTACAAGGCGTGGACAATGAGCAGTTCTTC. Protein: CASSLGWALQGVDNEQFF.